This T cell receptor (beta chain) was obtained from a study of response to subunit inactivated influenza vaccine. General study results and limits: Every seasonal influenza vaccination brings in few new T cells, the authors suggested.

The CDR3 spans 15 residues. Trimming left V 6 bases short and J 2 bases short, with 14 bases between. There are many counts of this clonotype. Its antigen remains unidentified. TCRdb fed the RT-PCR reads into MiXCR, producing one record per CDR3 protein. Of roughly 700,000 distinct CDR3 sequences in the sample, approximately 15% are singletons; the top ten hold 6% to 7%. The sequenced sample was PBMCs from blood, obtained roughly 2 weeks before vaccination. The chain has TRBV12-3 or TRBV12-4 and TRBJ1-5, with D possibly matching TRBD1 (6 bases). The TCR sequence derives from a man aged 45 to 65 who received an inactivated influenza vaccine. The CDR3 region is CASRKQGDGNQPQHF. For the CDR3, the DNA is TGTGCCAGCAGGAAACAGGGAGATGGCAATCAGCCCCAGCATTTT.